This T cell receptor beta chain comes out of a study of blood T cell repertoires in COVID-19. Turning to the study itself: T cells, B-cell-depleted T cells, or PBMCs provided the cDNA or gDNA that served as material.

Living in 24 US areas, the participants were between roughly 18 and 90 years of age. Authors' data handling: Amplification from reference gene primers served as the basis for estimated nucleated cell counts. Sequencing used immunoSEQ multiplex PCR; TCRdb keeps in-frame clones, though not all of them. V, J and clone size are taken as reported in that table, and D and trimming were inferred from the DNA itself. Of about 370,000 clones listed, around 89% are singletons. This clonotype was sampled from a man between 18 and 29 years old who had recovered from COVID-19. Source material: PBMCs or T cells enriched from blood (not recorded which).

In DNA form, the CDR3 reads TGCAGCGTGACGGGGGGAGGAGAAGGTGGCTACACCTTC. Amino acid sequence: CSVTGGGEGGYTF. V is TRBV29-1 and J is TRBJ1-2, with D tentatively TRBD1 (5 bases). Germline values: CDR1 SQVTM, CDR2 ANQGSEA. The V and J ends lost 6 bases and 7 bases respectively, with 18 bases between them. The CDR3 is 13 amino acids.